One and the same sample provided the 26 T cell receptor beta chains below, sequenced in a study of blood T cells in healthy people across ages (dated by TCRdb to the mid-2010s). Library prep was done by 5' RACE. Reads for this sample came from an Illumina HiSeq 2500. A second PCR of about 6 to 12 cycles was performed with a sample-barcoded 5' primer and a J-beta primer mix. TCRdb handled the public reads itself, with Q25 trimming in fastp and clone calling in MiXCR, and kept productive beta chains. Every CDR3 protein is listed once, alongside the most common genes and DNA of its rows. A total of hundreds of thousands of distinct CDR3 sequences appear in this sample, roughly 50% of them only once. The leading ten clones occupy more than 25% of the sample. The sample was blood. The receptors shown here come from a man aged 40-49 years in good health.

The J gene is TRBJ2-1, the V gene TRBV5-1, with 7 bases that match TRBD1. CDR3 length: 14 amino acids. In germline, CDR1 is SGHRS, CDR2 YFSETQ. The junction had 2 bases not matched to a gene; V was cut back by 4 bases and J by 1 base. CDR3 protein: CASSPDRSYNEQFF. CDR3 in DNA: TGCGCCAGCAGCCCGGACAGGTCCTACAATGAGCAGTTCTTC.

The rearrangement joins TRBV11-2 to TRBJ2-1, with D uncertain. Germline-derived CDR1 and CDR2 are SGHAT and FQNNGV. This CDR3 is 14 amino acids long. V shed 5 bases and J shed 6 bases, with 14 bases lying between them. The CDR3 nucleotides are TGTGCCAGCAGCCCCCTCAGGTATGCCAATGAGCAGTTCTTC. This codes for CASSPLRYANEQFF.

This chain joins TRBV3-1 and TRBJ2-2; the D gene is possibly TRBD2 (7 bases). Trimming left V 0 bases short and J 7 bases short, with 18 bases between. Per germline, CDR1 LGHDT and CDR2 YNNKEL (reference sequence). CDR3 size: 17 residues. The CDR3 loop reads CASSQERRGATVGELFF. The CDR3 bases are TGTGCCAGCAGCCAAGAGAGACGGGGGGCGACGGTCGGGGAGCTGTTTTTT.

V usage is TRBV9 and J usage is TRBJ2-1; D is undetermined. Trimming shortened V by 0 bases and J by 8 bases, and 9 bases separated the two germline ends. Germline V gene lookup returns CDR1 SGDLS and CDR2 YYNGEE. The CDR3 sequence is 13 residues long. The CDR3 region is CASSVVPLDEQFF. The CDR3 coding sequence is TGTGCCAGCAGCGTAGTACCCTTAGATGAGCAGTTCTTC.

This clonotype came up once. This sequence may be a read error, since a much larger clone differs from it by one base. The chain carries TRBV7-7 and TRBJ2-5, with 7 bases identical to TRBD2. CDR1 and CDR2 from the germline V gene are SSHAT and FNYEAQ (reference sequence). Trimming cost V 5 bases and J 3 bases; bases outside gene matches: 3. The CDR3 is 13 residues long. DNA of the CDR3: TGTGCCAGCAGCCAAGGGACTAAAGAGACCCAGTACTTC. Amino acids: CASSQGTKETQYF. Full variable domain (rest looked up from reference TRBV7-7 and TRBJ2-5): GAGVSQSPRYKVTKRGQDVTLRCDPISSHATLYWYQQALGQGPEFLTYFNYEAQPDKSGLPSDRFSAERPEGSISTLTIQRTEQRDSAMYRCASSQGTKETQYFGPGTRLLVL.

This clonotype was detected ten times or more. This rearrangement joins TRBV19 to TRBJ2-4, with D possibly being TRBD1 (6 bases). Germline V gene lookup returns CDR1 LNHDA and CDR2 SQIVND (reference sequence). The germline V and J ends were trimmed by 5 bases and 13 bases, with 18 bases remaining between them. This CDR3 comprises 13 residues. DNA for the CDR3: TGTGCCAGTAGTTCGTCTACAGGGTTTGCGCAGTACTTC. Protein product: CASSSSTGFAQYF.

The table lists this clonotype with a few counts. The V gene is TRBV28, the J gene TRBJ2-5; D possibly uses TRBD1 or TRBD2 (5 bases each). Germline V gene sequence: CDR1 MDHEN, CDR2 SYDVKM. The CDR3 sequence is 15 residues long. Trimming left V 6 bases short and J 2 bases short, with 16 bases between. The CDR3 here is CASSPGTAEQETQYF. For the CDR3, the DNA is TGTGCCAGCAGCCCTGGGACGGCAGAACAAGAGACCCAGTACTTC.

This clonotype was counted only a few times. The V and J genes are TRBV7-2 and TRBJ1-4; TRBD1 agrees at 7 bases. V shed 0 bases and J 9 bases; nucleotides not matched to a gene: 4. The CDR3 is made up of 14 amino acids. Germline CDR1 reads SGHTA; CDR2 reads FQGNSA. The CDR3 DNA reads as TGTGCCAGCAGCTTAGCGAAGGGGGCTCAAAAACTGTTTTTT. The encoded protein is CASSLAKGAQKLFF.

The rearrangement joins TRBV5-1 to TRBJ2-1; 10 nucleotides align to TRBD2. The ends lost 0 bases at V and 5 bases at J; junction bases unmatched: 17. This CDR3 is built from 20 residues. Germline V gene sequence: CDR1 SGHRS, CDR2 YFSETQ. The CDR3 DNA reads TGCGCCAGCAGCTTGGGTCCCAGCGGGGGGGCAATCGCCTTCGACAATGAGCAGTTCTTC. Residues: CASSLGPSGGAIAFDNEQFF. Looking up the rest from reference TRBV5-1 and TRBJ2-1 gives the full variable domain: KAGVTQTPRYLIKTRGQQVTLSCSPISGHRSVSWYQQTPGQGLQFLFEYFSETQRNKGNFPGRFSGRQFSNSRSEMNVSTLELGDSALYLCASSLGPSGGAIAFDNEQFFGPGTRLTVL.

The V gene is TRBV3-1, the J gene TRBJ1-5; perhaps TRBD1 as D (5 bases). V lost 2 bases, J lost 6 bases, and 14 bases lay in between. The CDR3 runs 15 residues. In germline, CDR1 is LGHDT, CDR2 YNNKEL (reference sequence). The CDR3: CASSQNLGQGQPQHF. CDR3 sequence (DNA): TGTGCCAGCAGCCAAAACCTAGGGCAGGGTCAGCCCCAGCATTTT.

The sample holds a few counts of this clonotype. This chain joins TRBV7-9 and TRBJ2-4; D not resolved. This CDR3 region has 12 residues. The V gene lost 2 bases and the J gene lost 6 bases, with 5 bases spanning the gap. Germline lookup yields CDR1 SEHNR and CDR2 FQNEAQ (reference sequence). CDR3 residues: CASSLTGNIQYF. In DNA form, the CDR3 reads TGTGCCAGCAGCTTAACTGGAAACATTCAGTACTTC.

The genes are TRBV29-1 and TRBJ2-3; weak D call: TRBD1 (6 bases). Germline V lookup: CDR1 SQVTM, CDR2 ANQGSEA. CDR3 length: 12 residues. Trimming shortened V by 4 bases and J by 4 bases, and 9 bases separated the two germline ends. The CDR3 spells CSVGGGPDTQYF. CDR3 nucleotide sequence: TGCAGCGTTGGAGGGGGTCCAGATACGCAGTATTTT.

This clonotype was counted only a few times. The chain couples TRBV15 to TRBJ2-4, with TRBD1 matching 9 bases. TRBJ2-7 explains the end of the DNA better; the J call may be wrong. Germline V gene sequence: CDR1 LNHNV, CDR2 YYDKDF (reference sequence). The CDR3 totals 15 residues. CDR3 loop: CATSRDGDRAYEQYF. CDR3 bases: TGTGCCACCAGCAGAGATGGGGACAGGGCCTACGAGCAGTACTTC.

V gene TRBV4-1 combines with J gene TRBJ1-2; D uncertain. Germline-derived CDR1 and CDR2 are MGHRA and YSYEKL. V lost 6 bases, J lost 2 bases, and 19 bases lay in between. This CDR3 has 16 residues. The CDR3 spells CASRFVWAGGNYGYTF. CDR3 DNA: TGCGCCAGCAGGTTTGTCTGGGCAGGAGGAAACTATGGCTACACCTTC.

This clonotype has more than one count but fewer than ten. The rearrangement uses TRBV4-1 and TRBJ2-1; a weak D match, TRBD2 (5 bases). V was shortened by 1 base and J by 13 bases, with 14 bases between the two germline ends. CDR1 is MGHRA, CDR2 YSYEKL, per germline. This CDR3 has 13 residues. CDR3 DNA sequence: TGCGCCAGCAGCCAAGGAATTAGGGAGACCCAGTTCTTC. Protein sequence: CASSQGIRETQFF.

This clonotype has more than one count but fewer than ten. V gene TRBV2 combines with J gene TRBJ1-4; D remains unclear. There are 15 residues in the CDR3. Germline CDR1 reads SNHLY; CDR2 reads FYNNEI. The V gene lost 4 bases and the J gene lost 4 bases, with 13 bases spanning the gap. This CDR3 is CASSALGQSNEKLFF. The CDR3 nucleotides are TGTGCCAGCAGTGCCCTAGGGCAGAGTAATGAAAAACTGTTTTTT.

In nucleotides, the CDR3 is TGTGCCAGCAAGGACAGGGCCACAGATACGCAGTATTTT. Encoded protein: CASKDRATDTQYF. The chain combines TRBV2 with TRBJ2-3; TRBD1 matches 8 bases. CDR1 and CDR2 from the germline V gene are SNHLY and FYNNEI. The junction had 2 bases not matched to a gene; V was cut back by 7 bases and J by 2 bases. The CDR3 runs to 13 residues.

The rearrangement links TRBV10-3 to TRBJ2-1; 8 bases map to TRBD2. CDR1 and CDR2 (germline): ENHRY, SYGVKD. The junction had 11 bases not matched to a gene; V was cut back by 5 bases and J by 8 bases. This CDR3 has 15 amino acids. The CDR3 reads CAISQGTRGLDEQFF. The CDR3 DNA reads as TGTGCCATCAGTCAAGGGACTAGAGGATTGGATGAGCAGTTCTTC.

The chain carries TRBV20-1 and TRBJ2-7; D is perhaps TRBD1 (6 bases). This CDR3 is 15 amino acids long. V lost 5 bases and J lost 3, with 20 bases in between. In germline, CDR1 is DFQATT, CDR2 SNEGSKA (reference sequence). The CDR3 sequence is CSARSGMDRLYEQYF. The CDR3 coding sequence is TGCAGTGCTCGGTCCGGTATGGACAGACTCTACGAGCAGTACTTC.

This CDR3 reads CASIEGPSSGTQYF. CDR3 coding DNA: TGTGCCAGCATCGAAGGTCCGTCCTCAGGGACCCAGTACTTC. The V call is TRBV6-1, the J call TRBJ2-5; unclear D gene. The CDR3 is 14 residues long. V was cut by 7 bases and J by 7 bases, with 19 bases left in between. The germline CDR1 and CDR2 sequences are MNHNS and SASEGT.

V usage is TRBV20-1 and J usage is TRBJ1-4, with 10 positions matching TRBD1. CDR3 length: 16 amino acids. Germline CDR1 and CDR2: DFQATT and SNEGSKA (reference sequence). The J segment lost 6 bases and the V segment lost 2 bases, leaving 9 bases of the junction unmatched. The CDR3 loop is CSARLLRTGGYEKLFF. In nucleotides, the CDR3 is TGCAGTGCTAGATTACTCCGGACAGGGGGATATGAAAAACTGTTTTTT.

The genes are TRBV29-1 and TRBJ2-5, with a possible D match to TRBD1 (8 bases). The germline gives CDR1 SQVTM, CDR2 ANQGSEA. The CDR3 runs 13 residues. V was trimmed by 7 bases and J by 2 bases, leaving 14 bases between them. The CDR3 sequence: CSGYRGGQETQYF. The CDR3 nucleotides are TGCAGCGGCTACAGGGGGGGGCAAGAGACCCAGTACTTC.

The CDR3 DNA reads TGTGCCAGCAGTTACGGCGGGGGGGCCTCCGGGGAGCTGTTTTTT. Protein product: CASSYGGGASGELFF. The rearrangement joins TRBV6-5 to TRBJ2-2; 9 nucleotides line up with TRBD2. This CDR3 spans 15 amino acids. Germline V gene data show CDR1 as MNHEY and CDR2 as SVGAGI. V gave up 2 bases and J gave up 6 bases; unmatched junction bases: 4.

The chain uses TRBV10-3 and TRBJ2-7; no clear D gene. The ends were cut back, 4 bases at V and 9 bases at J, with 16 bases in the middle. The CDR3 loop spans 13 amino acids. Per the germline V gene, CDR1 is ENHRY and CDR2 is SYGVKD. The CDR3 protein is CAISGGTNVSQYF. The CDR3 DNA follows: TGTGCCATCAGTGGTGGAACTAACGTTTCGCAGTACTTC.

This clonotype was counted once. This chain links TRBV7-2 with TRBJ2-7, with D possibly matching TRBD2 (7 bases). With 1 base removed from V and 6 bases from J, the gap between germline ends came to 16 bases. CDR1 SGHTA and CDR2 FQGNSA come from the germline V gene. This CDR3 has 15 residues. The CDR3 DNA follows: TGTGCCAGCAGCTTAGGGGGAGGGGCAGGGGCCGAGCAGTACTTC. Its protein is CASSLGGGAGAEQYF.

CDR3 nucleotide sequence: TGTGCCAGCCCCAAGGCCTCGACAGGTTTGGAGACCCAGTACTTC. Its translation is CASPKASTGLETQYF. The chain joins TRBV7-2 to TRBJ2-5, with TRBD1 as a possible D gene (6 bases). V was clipped by 8 bases and J by 5 bases, with 21 bases between them. Germline assignment: CDR1 SGHTA and CDR2 FQGNSA. The CDR3 runs 15 residues.